A single sample gave rise to the 22 T cell receptor beta chains below, sequenced in a study of blood T cell repertoires in COVID-19. The protocol was immunoSEQ multiplex PCR, while the TCRdb copy is restricted to in-frame clones and leaves out a portion. The table shows 150,000 to 200,000 clones, with around four fifths occurring only once. Specimen: peripheral blood. These receptor sequences come from a woman at least 80 years old with acute or convalescent COVID-19.

V and J are TRBV9 and TRBJ1-5; D gene unclear. The CDR3 runs to 14 residues. CDR1 SGDLS and CDR2 YYNGEE come from the germline V gene. V gave up 0 bases and J gave up 2 bases, with 6 bases separating them. CDR3 in amino acids: CASSVDGGNQPQHF. CDR3 nucleotides: TGTGCCAGCAGCGTAGACGGAGGCAATCAGCCCCAGCATTTT.

The chain combines TRBV11-3 with TRBJ2-1, with TRBD2 matching over 11 bases. This CDR3 is 15 amino acids long. V was clipped by 5 bases and J by 2 bases; unmatched bases: 2. Germline assignment: CDR1 SGHNT and CDR2 YENEEA. The DNA of the CDR3 is TGTGCCAGCAGCCAGACTAGCGGGACCTACAATGAGCAGTTCTTC. It is translated as CASSQTSGTYNEQFF.

The rearrangement uses TRBV29-1 and TRBJ1-1, with TRBD1 identical over 8 bases. Trimming cost V 6 bases and J 4 bases; bases outside gene matches: 7. CDR1 and CDR2 from the germline V gene are SQVTM and ANQGSEA. The CDR3 runs 13 residues. This CDR3 reads CSVSFTGGTEAFF. The CDR3 DNA sequence: TGCAGCGTCTCATTTACAGGGGGCACTGAAGCTTTCTTT. The full variable domain, with the rest looked up from reference TRBV29-1 and TRBJ1-1, is SAVISQKPSRDICQRGTSLTIQCQVDSQVTMMFWYRQQPGQSLTLIATANQGSEATYESGFVIDKFPISRPNLTFSTLTVSNMSPEDSSIYLCSVSFTGGTEAFFGQGTRLTVV.

The V and J genes are TRBV7-8 and TRBJ1-5, with D uncertain. Trimming took 3 bases from V and 9 from J, leaving 18 bases between them. CDR1 SGHVS and CDR2 FQNEAQ come from the germline V gene. There are 15 residues in the CDR3. In nucleotides, the CDR3 is TGTGCCAGCAGCTTGGGCAACAGACGGGAGATGCCCCAGCATTTT. Its protein is CASSLGNRREMPQHF.

The chain employs TRBV7-9 and TRBJ1-2; TRBD1 might be the D (6 bases). The germline CDR1 and CDR2 sequences are SEHNR and FQNEAQ (reference sequence). CDR3 length: 15 amino acids. Trimming stripped 5 bases from V and 3 bases from J, with 16 bases between. The DNA for the CDR3 is TGTGCCAGCAGCCTGTCCGAGGGGGGGCACTATGGCTACACCTTC. This codes for CASSLSEGGHYGYTF. Looking up the rest from reference TRBV7-9 and TRBJ1-2 gives the full variable domain: DTGVSQNPRHKITKRGQNVTFRCDPISEHNRLYWYRQTLGQGPEFLTYFQNEAQLEKSRLLSDRFSAERPKGSFSTLEIQRTEQGDSAMYLCASSLSEGGHYGYTFGSGTRLTVV.

V usage is TRBV11-2 and J usage is TRBJ1-1; 8 bases match TRBD1. After removal of 2 bases from V and 7 bases from J, the junction contained 9 bases not matched to a gene. In germline, CDR1 is SGHAT, CDR2 FQNNGV. CDR3 size: 15 residues. The CDR3 is CASSLSGQGAIEAFF. In DNA form, the CDR3 reads TGTGCCAGCAGCTTATCTGGGCAGGGGGCGATTGAAGCTTTCTTT. The full variable domain, in which reference TRBV11-2 and TRBJ1-1 provide the parts outside the CDR3, is EAGVAQSPRYKIIEKRQSVAFWCNPISGHATLYWYQQILGQGPKLLIQFQNNGVVDDSQLPKDRFSAERLKGVDSTLKIQPAKLEDSAVYLCASSLSGQGAIEAFFGQGTRLTVV.

The J gene is TRBJ1-6, the V gene TRBV3-1 (or the pseudogene TRBV3-2); 9 nucleotides agree with TRBD1. The trim removed 2 bases at V and 7 bases at J, leaving 3 bases unmatched. CDR1 and CDR2 from the germline V gene are LGHDT and YNNKEL (reference sequence). The CDR3 totals 15 residues. The CDR3 sequence is CASSQTGTGNSPLHF. CDR3 bases: TGTGCCAGCAGCCAAACCGGGACAGGGAATTCACCCCTCCACTTT.

J is TRBJ2-2 and V is TRBV5-4; 8 positions match TRBD1. Germline-derived CDR1 and CDR2 are SGHNT and YYREEE (reference sequence). The J segment lost 6 bases and the V segment lost 1 base, leaving 2 bases of the junction unmatched. There are 14 residues in the CDR3. The CDR3, as DNA: TGTGCCAGCAGCTTGCAGGGGGCGGCCGGGGAGCTGTTTTTT. This translates into CASSLQGAAGELFF.

The rearrangement links TRBV5-8 to TRBJ1-5, with TRBD1 as a possible D gene (6 bases). Germline V gene data show CDR1 as SGHTS and CDR2 as YDEGEE. There are 14 residues in the CDR3. V dropped 6 bases and J dropped 3 bases, with 13 bases sitting between them. CDR3 nucleotides: TGTGCCAGCAATTATGGGGGCCTCAATCAGCCCCAGCATTTT. Translation gives CASNYGGLNQPQHF.

This chain uses TRBV30 with TRBJ1-1; the D is unclear. Trimming removed 1 base from V and 0 bases from J, with 3 bases in between. Per germline, CDR1 GTSNPN and CDR2 SVGIG (reference sequence). The CDR3 covers 12 residues. The CDR3 DNA reads TGTGCCTGGAGTGCGTTGAACACTGAAGCTTTCTTT. Translated, it gives CAWSALNTEAFF.

The V gene is TRBV6-1, the J gene TRBJ1-6, with 10 bases that match TRBD1. The junction had 12 bases not matched to a gene; V was cut back by 3 bases and J by 7 bases. CDR3 length: 18 amino acids. Germline V CDR1 and CDR2: MNHNS, SASEGT. This CDR3 reads CASSERTGGVFMNSPLHF. Here the CDR3 DNA reads TGTGCCAGCAGTGAGAGGACAGGGGGTGTATTTATGAATTCACCCCTCCACTTT.

This clone was picked up one time. The genes are TRBV30 and TRBJ2-2; tentatively, D is TRBD2 (5 bases). Per germline, CDR1 GTSNPN and CDR2 SVGIG (reference sequence). This CDR3 has 14 amino acids. This CDR3 reads CAEGTAGNTGELFF. CDR3 DNA sequence: TGTGCTGAAGGTACCGCGGGGAACACCGGGGAGCTGTTTTTT.

The chain combines TRBV3-1 (or the pseudogene TRBV3-2) with TRBJ2-3, with D perhaps TRBD2 (5 bases). CDR1 and CDR2 from the germline V gene are LGHDT and YNNKEL (reference sequence). The CDR3 contains 17 residues. V was shortened by 0 bases and J by 1 base, with 14 bases between the two germline ends. CDR3 DNA: TGTGCCAGCAGCCAAGAGGCGGCTAGCCACGGCACAGATACGCAGTATTTT. The encoded protein is CASSQEAASHGTDTQYF.

The CDR3 DNA reads as TGTGCCAGCAGCCCGGGGGGACCCCTCCACTTT. Translation: CASSPGGPLHF. This chain uses TRBV21-1 with TRBJ1-6. TRBV21-1 is given as a pseudogene. CDR3 length equals 11 residues.

The CDR3 here is CASSLVFTDTQYF. CDR3 bases: TGTGCCAGCAGTTTAGTCTTCACAGATACGCAGTATTTT. The chain joins TRBV6-5 to TRBJ2-3; D is unresolved. CDR3 length equals 13 residues. Deletions cut 4 bases from V and 2 bases from J, with 7 bases between. Germline V gene sequence: CDR1 MNHEY, CDR2 SVGAGI.

In its sample, this clone was seen a few times. J is TRBJ1-2 and V is TRBV25-1, with 9 bases lining up with TRBD1. CDR1 and CDR2 (germline): MGHDK, SYGVNS. The CDR3 contains 15 residues. V dropped 5 bases and J dropped 3; count of bases not matched to a gene: 7. The CDR3 loop reads CASSLWTGVDYGYTF. CDR3 DNA: TGTGCCAGCAGTCTATGGACAGGGGTTGACTATGGCTACACCTTC.

This chain uses TRBV7-6 with TRBJ2-7, with 7 bases matching TRBD1. The CDR3 is 17 amino acids. J lost 5 bases, V lost 5 bases, and 18 bases had no gene match. Germline V lookup: CDR1 SGHVS, CDR2 FNYEAQ. For the CDR3, the DNA is TGTGCCAGCAGCCCCCACCCTACCACAGGGGTTCTGGACGAGCAGTACTTC. It specifies CASSPHPTTGVLDEQYF.

V gene TRBV2 combines with J gene TRBJ2-1; 10 bases are shared with TRBD1. Germline values: CDR1 SNHLY, CDR2 FYNNEI. The V segment lost 6 bases and the J segment 7 bases; nucleotides outside the gene matches: 3. The CDR3 contains 13 residues. The CDR3 bases are TGTGCCAGCAGGGACAGGGGGATTAATGAGCAGTTCTTC. Protein product: CASRDRGINEQFF.

This clone occurred once. This sequence joins TRBV18 and TRBJ1-1; 9 bases match TRBD1. CDR1 and CDR2 (germline): KGHSH, LQKENI. The CDR3 has 16 amino acids. V was pared by 0 bases and J by 4 bases, with 6 bases of the junction left unmatched. The chain's CDR3 is CASSPPGGQGSTEAFF. The CDR3 bases are TGTGCCAGCTCACCACCGGGGGGACAGGGTAGCACTGAAGCTTTCTTT.

V usage is TRBV5-7 and J usage is TRBJ2-1, with D possibly TRBD2 on 5 matching bases. TRBV5-7 is identified as an open reading frame with a role that is uncertain. V was pared by 3 bases and J by 12 bases, with 19 bases between. The CDR3 contains 14 residues. CDR3 in DNA: TGTGCCAGCAGCTGGGAGATGGGGTCCCCAGGGCAGTTCTTC. Amino acids: CASSWEMGSPGQFF.

The sample holds a few counts of this clone. The chain combines TRBV6-6 with TRBJ2-7; 10 bases fit TRBD2. V dropped 5 bases and J dropped 2; count of bases not matched to a gene: 15. Per germline, CDR1 MNHNY and CDR2 SVGAGI (reference sequence). The CDR3 has 18 amino acids. The CDR3 bases are TGTGCCAGCAGTCCTATAGGCTGGCAGCGGGAGGGCCCCTACGAGCAGTACTTC. Protein: CASSPIGWQREGPYEQYF.

This clone has a single count. The chain combines TRBV30 with TRBJ1-5; D is unresolved. V shed 0 bases and J shed 4 bases, with 7 bases lying between them. Germline V gives CDR1 GTSNPN, CDR2 SVGIG (reference sequence). There are 13 residues in the CDR3. DNA for the CDR3: TGTGCCTGGAGTGTACAGACGAATCAGCCCCAGCATTTT. Residues: CAWSVQTNQPQHF.